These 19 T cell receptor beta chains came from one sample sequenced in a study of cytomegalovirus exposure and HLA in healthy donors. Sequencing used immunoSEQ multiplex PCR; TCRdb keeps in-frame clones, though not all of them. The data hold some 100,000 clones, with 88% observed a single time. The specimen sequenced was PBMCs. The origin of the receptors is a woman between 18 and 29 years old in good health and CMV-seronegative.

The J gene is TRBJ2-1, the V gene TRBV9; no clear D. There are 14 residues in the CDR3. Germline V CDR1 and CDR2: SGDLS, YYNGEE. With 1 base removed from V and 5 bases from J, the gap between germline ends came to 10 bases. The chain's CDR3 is CASSVTAANNEQFF. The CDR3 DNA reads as TGTGCCAGCAGCGTAACCGCGGCTAACAATGAGCAGTTCTTC.

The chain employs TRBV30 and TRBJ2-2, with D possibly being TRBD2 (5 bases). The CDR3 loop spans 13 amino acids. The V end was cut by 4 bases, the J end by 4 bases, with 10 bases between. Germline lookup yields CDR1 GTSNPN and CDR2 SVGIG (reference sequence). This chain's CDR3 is CAWTEEVTGELFF. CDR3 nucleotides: TGTGCCTGGACAGAGGAGGTCACCGGGGAGCTGTTTTTT.

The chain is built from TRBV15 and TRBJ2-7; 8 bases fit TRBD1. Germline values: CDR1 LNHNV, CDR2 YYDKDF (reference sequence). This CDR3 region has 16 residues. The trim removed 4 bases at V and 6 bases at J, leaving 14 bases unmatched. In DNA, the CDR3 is TGTGCCACCAGCACCAGGACAGGGATTGCGGGCGGCGAGCAGTACTTC. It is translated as CATSTRTGIAGGEQYF.

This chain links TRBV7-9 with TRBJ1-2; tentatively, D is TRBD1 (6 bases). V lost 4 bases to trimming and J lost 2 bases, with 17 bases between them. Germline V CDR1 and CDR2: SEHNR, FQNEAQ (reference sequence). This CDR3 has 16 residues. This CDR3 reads CASSSIHSGQNYGYTF. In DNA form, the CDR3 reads TGTGCCAGCAGCTCGATTCACTCGGGACAAAACTATGGCTACACCTTC.

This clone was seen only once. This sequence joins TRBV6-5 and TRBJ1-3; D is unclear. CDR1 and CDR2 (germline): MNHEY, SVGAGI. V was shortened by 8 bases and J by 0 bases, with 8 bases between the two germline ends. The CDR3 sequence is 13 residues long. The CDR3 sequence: CASRRGSGNTIYF. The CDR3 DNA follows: TGTGCCAGCCGACGGGGCTCTGGAAACACCATATATTTT.

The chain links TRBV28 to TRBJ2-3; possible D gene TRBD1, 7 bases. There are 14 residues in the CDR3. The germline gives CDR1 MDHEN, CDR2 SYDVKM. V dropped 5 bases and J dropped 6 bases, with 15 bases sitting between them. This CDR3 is CASSPEGAEDTQYF. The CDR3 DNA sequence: TGTGCCAGCAGTCCGGAGGGGGCTGAGGATACGCAGTATTTT.

The CDR3 loop reads CATGSCGTVFCEQYF. The CDR3 coding sequence is TGTGCCACCGGTTCTTGCGGGACGGTCTTCTGCGAGCAGTACTTC. This chain links TRBV7-3 with TRBJ2-7; D perhaps matches TRBD2 (6 bases). The CDR3 consists of 15 residues. V lost 10 bases to trimming and J lost 6 bases, with 25 bases between them. The germline V gene has CDR1 SGHTA and CDR2 FQGTGA.

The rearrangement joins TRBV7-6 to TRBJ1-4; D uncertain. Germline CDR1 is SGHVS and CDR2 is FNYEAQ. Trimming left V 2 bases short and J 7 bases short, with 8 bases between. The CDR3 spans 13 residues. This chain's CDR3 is CASSLNQAEKLFF. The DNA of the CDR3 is TGTGCCAGCAGCTTAAATCAGGCTGAAAAACTGTTTTTT.

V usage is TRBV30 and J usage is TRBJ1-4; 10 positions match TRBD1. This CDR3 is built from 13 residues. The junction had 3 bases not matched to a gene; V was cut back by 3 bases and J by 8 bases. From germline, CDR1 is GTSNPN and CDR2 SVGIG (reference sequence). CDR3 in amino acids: CAWSGQGVEKLFF. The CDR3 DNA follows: TGTGCCTGGAGCGGACAGGGGGTAGAAAAACTGTTTTTT.

In DNA form, the CDR3 reads TGTGCCACCAGCAGAGCCGGAGAAGGTACCCACAATGAGCAGTTCTTC. It codes for CATSRAGEGTHNEQFF. This rearrangement joins TRBV15 to TRBJ2-1; D is unresolved. CDR1 is LNHNV, CDR2 YYDKDF, per germline (reference sequence). Trimming stripped 1 base from V and 5 bases from J, with 15 bases between. The CDR3 runs to 16 residues.

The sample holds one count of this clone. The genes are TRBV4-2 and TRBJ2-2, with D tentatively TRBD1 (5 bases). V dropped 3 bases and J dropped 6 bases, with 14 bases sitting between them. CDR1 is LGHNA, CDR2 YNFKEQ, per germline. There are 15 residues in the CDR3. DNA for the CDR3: TGTGCCAGCAGCCAGACAGCCCCCTTGCCCGGGGAGCTGTTTTTT. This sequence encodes CASSQTAPLPGELFF.

The CDR3 reads CASSQSDRAAKNIQYF. The CDR3 bases are TGTGCCAGCTCACAATCCGACAGGGCAGCCAAAAACATTCAGTACTTC. This chain uses TRBV18 with TRBJ2-4, with 7 positions matching TRBD1. The length of the CDR3 is 16 residues. In germline, CDR1 is KGHSH, CDR2 LQKENI. The trim removed 4 bases at V and 0 bases at J, leaving 6 bases unmatched.

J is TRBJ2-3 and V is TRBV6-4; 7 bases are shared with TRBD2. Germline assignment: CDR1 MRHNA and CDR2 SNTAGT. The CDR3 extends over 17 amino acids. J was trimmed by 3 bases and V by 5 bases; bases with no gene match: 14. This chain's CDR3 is CASSRAAGEEGTDTQYF. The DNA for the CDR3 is TGTGCCAGCAGTCGCGCGGCGGGAGAGGAGGGAACAGATACGCAGTATTTT.

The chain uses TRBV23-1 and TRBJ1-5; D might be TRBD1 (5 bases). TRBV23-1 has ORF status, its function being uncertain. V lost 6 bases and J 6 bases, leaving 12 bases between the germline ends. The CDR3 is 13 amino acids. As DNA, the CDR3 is TGCGCCAGCAGCATCGGACAAACTCAGCCCCAGCATTTT. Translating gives CASSIGQTQPQHF.

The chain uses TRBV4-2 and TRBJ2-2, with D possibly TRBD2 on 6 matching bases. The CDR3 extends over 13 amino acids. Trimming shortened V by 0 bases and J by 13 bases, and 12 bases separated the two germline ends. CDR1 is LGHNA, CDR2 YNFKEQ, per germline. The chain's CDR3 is CASSQELGGGLFF. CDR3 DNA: TGTGCCAGCAGCCAAGAGCTTGGGGGAGGGCTGTTTTTT.

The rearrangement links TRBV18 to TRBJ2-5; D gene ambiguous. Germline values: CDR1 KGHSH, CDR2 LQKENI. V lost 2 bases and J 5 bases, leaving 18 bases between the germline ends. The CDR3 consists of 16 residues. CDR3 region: CASSPIQSAVQETQYF. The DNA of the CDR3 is TGTGCCAGCTCACCAATCCAGAGCGCTGTTCAGGAGACCCAGTACTTC.

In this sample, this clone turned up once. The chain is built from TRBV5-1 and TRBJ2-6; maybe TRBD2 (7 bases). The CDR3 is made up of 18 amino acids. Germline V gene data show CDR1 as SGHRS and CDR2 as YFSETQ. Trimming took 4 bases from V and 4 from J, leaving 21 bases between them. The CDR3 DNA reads TGCGCCAGCAGCCCCGCCCCGGGGGGCGCCTCCGGGGCCAACGTCCTGACTTTC. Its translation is CASSPAPGGASGANVLTF.

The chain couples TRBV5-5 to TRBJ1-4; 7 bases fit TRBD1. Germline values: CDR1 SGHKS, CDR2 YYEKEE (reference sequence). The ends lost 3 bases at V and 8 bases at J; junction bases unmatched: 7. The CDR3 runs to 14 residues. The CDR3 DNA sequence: TGTGCCAGCAGCTCGGGACAGCCCCAAGAAAAACTGTTTTTT. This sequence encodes CASSSGQPQEKLFF.

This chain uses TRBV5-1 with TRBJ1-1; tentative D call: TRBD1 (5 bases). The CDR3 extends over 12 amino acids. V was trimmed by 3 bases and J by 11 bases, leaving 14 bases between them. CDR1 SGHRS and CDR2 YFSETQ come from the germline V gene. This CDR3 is CASSSRGDDAFF. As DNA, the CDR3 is TGCGCCAGCAGCTCACGGGGGGATGACGCTTTCTTT.